This TCR beta chain was observed in a study of blood T cell repertoires in COVID-19. Study in general: Samples of COVID-19 (acute and convalescent) were obtained from the United States, Italy and Spain.

Germline CDR1 and CDR2: MRHNA and SNTAGT. CDR3 size: 11 residues. The V end lost 10 bases, the J end lost 7 bases, and 11 bases lay between the germline ends. Study processing details: It was from reference gene primer amplification that nucleated cell counts were estimated. The data were produced by immunoSEQ multiplex PCR, yet TCRdb's version contains in-frame clones alone and is incomplete. V, J and clone size reflect that table, while D and trimming were determined from the DNA. The data show 300,000 to 400,000 clones, roughly 90% seen once. The receptor was isolated from a woman aged 45-59 years with active or convalescent COVID-19. The gene calls are TRBV6-4 and TRBJ2-1; D gene uncertain. The material sequenced was peripheral blood. The CDR3 DNA reads as TGTGCCACCCAACCAGGTAATGAGCAGTTCTTC. Translation gives CATQPGNEQFF.